These 21 T cell receptor beta chains were all obtained from the same sample, sequenced in a study of cytomegalovirus exposure and HLA in healthy donors. Data came from immunoSEQ multiplex PCR; TCRdb stores just in-frame clones and leaves some out. The table records hundreds of thousands of clones, approximately 90% of them present only once. The specimen was PBMCs. The receptors shown here come from a woman between 18 and 29 years old in good health and CMV-seronegative.

The chain joins TRBV28 to TRBJ2-5, with 7 bases matching TRBD1. Per germline, CDR1 MDHEN and CDR2 SYDVKM. The CDR3 is 12 amino acids. V gave up 9 bases and J gave up 7 bases; unmatched junction bases: 8. CDR3 sequence (DNA): TGTGCCAGTAGACAGGGTCTTTTGACCCAGTACTTC. Amino acids: CASRQGLLTQYF.

This chain links TRBV4-3 with TRBJ2-2; no clear D gene. Trimming shortened V by 5 bases and J by 3 bases, and 10 bases separated the two germline ends. The CDR3 is 14 residues long. Per the germline V gene, CDR1 is LGHNA and CDR2 is YSLEER. The CDR3 DNA sequence: TGCGCCAGCAGCGAGACTTACCACACCGGGGAGCTGTTTTTT. Translation gives CASSETYHTGELFF.

This chain uses TRBV11-2 with TRBJ2-7; 9 nucleotides match TRBD2. After removal of 5 bases from V and 0 bases from J, the junction contained 8 bases not matched to a gene. CDR1 and CDR2 (germline): SGHAT, FQNNGV. The CDR3 is made up of 16 amino acids. CDR3 nucleotides: TGTGCCAGCAGCGCGATAGCGGGGGCCGCCTCCTACGAGCAGTACTTC. Its protein product is CASSAIAGAASYEQYF. Full variable domain (rest looked up from reference TRBV11-2 and TRBJ2-7): EAGVAQSPRYKIIEKRQSVAFWCNPISGHATLYWYQQILGQGPKLLIQFQNNGVVDDSQLPKDRFSAERLKGVDSTLKIQPAKLEDSAVYLCASSAIAGAASYEQYFGPGTRLTVT.

The V call is TRBV6-1, the J call TRBJ1-5; 7 bases are a match to TRBD1. The CDR3 runs 14 residues. J was trimmed by 4 bases and V by 8 bases; bases with no gene match: 8. Germline assignment: CDR1 MNHNS and CDR2 SASEGT. The CDR3 nucleotides read TGTGCCAGCGGGAGGACAGGACCTAATCAGCCCCAGCATTTT. It is translated as CASGRTGPNQPQHF.

The chain joins TRBV19 to TRBJ2-2; 11 nucleotides align to TRBD2. CDR1 and CDR2 (germline): LNHDA, SQIVND (reference sequence). The V segment lost 6 bases and the J segment 6 bases; nucleotides outside the gene matches: 6. CDR3 length: 15 amino acids. CDR3 protein: CASSPLAGDPGELFF. CDR3 bases: TGTGCCAGTAGCCCACTAGCGGGAGATCCCGGGGAGCTGTTTTTT.

The gene calls are TRBV7-2 and TRBJ2-7; D gene ambiguous. This CDR3 is 11 amino acids long. CDR1 and CDR2 (germline): SGHTA, FQGNSA. Trimming cost V 4 bases and J 12 bases, with 13 bases left between them. The DNA for the CDR3 is TGTGCCAGCAGCTCCCCCCCATTACTGTACTTC. Translating gives CASSSPPLLYF.

The chain uses TRBV28 and TRBJ1-4; the D gene is possibly TRBD1 (5 bases). Trimming pared 1 base from V and 6 bases from J, leaving 12 bases between. Germline CDR1 is MDHEN and CDR2 is SYDVKM. The CDR3 runs 15 residues. The CDR3 region has the DNA TGTGCCAGCAGTTTATTGATCGGGGGGGATGAAAAACTGTTTTTT. Its protein is CASSLLIGGDEKLFF.

The V call is TRBV7-2, the J call TRBJ1-3; D not certain. Germline V gene lookup returns CDR1 SGHTA and CDR2 FQGNSA. With 1 base removed from V and 0 bases from J, the gap between germline ends came to 10 bases. The CDR3 is made up of 16 amino acids. Here the CDR3 reads CASSLVPPSSGNTIYF. The CDR3 coding sequence is TGTGCCAGCAGCTTAGTCCCCCCGAGCTCTGGAAACACCATATATTTT.

This chain uses TRBV6-6 with TRBJ2-7, with a possible D match to TRBD1 (5 bases). V lost 4 bases, J lost 2 bases, and 9 bases lay in between. The germline V gene has CDR1 MNHNY and CDR2 SVGAGI (reference sequence). The CDR3 covers 13 residues. CDR3 sequence: CASSSQGPYEQYF. CDR3 coding DNA: TGTGCCAGCAGTTCCCAGGGTCCCTACGAGCAGTACTTC.

This clone was recorded once. This chain links TRBV29-1 with TRBJ2-1; D unresolved. The germline V gene encodes CDR1 SQVTM and CDR2 ANQGSEA. V lost 4 bases and J lost 4, with 14 bases in between. The CDR3 spans 14 residues. This CDR3 reads CSVGFSTPYNEQFF. Here the CDR3 DNA reads TGCAGCGTTGGGTTTAGCACTCCGTACAATGAGCAGTTCTTC.

J is TRBJ2-7 and V is TRBV5-6; D not resolved. The germline V gene encodes CDR1 SGHDT and CDR2 YYEEEE. V was pared by 0 bases and J by 5 bases, with 12 bases between. The CDR3 sequence is 14 residues long. The CDR3 loop reads CASSLGRVRDEQYF. In nucleotides, the CDR3 is TGTGCCAGCAGCTTGGGGAGAGTTCGGGACGAGCAGTACTTC.

The chain is built from TRBV5-4 and TRBJ2-7, with TRBD2 matching 9 bases. The germline V gene has CDR1 SGHNT and CDR2 YYREEE (reference sequence). There are 15 residues in the CDR3. The ends lost 4 bases at V and 9 bases at J; junction bases unmatched: 14. The CDR3 DNA reads as TGTGCCAGCAGCCTGGGGGCGGGGGGGGCAATCGTGCAGTACTTC. This translates into CASSLGAGGAIVQYF.

The rearrangement joins TRBV29-1 to TRBJ2-5; D unresolved. V was clipped by 4 bases and J by 1 base, with 13 bases between them. The CDR3 runs to 14 residues. The V gene's germline CDR1 is SQVTM and CDR2 ANQGSEA. In DNA form, the CDR3 reads TGCAGCGTTGTTTTGAACTTGGTCCAAGAGACCCAGTACTTC. Its translation is CSVVLNLVQETQYF.

The chain couples TRBV6-6 to TRBJ2-2; D is ambiguous. The V end was cut by 3 bases, the J end by 7 bases, with 9 bases between. Germline V gene sequence: CDR1 MNHNY, CDR2 SVGAGI (reference sequence). The CDR3 runs 13 residues. This CDR3 is CASSYNPSGELFF. The DNA for the CDR3 is TGTGCCAGCAGTTATAATCCGAGCGGGGAGCTGTTTTTT.

The chain carries TRBV4-3 and TRBJ2-2; 9 nucleotides align to TRBD2. Germline V gene lookup returns CDR1 LGHNA and CDR2 YSLEER. J gave up 4 bases and V 3 bases, and 9 bases lay outside the gene matches. The CDR3 is 17 amino acids. The CDR3 sequence: CASSQGLAGASTGELFF. CDR3 nucleotides: TGCGCCAGCAGCCAGGGATTAGCGGGAGCGTCCACCGGGGAGCTGTTTTTT.

This rearrangement joins TRBV6-5 to TRBJ1-5; 7 nucleotides line up with TRBD1. The CDR3 runs 13 residues. The V gene end was trimmed by 6 bases and the J gene end by 6 bases; junction bases not matched to a gene: 5. Per germline, CDR1 MNHEY and CDR2 SVGAGI. CDR3 loop: CASRRQGGQPQHF. The DNA for the CDR3 is TGTGCCAGCAGGCGACAGGGTGGTCAGCCCCAGCATTTT.

The genes are TRBV10-1 and TRBJ2-5; 8 bases line up with TRBD1. The CDR3 loop spans 13 amino acids. Trimming at V came to 5 bases and at J to 7 bases, leaving 6 bases not matched to a gene. Germline lookup yields CDR1 WNHNN and CDR2 SYGVQD (reference sequence). Written as DNA, the CDR3 is TGCGCCAGCAGTCCAGGGGGCTGGGGGACCCAGTACTTC. It encodes CASSPGGWGTQYF.

J is TRBJ1-1 and V is TRBV5-1; 7 bases match TRBD1. From germline, CDR1 is SGHRS and CDR2 YFSETQ. The CDR3 is made up of 16 amino acids. Trimming took 3 bases from V and 2 from J; bases not matched to a gene: 10. Here the CDR3 DNA reads TGCGCCAGCAGCTCGCCACCGAGACAGGGCAACACTGAAGCTTTCTTT. Encoded protein: CASSSPPRQGNTEAFF.

The J gene is TRBJ1-3, the V gene TRBV6-1; no firm D call. CDR3 size: 15 residues. V gave up 5 bases and J gave up 0 bases, with 11 bases separating them. Germline CDR1 reads MNHNS; CDR2 reads SASEGT. The CDR3 DNA reads as TGTGCCAGCAGTTCCCGACGGGTCTCTGGAAACACCATATATTTT. It translates to CASSSRRVSGNTIYF.

V is TRBV15 and J is TRBJ2-5; D is ambiguous. Deletions cut 5 bases from V and 1 base from J, with 17 bases between. CDR3 length: 16 amino acids. CDR1 is LNHNV, CDR2 YYDKDF, per germline (reference sequence). The CDR3 loop reads CATSESMLAGQETQYF. CDR3 in DNA: TGTGCCACCAGCGAATCCATGCTGGCAGGCCAAGAGACCCAGTACTTC. The complete variable domain, with remaining parts taken from reference TRBV15 and TRBJ2-5, reads DAMVIQNPRYQVTQFGKPVTLSCSQTLNHNVMYWYQQKSSQAPKLLFHYYDKDFNNEADTPDNFQSRRPNTSFCFLDIRSPGLGDTAMYLCATSESMLAGQETQYFGPGTRLLVL.

The gene calls are TRBV28 and TRBJ2-1; 12 nucleotides line up with TRBD2. V was pared by 3 bases and J by 5 bases, with 14 bases of the junction left unmatched. CDR1 is MDHEN and CDR2 is SYDVKM in the germline V gene. CDR3 length: 19 residues. For the CDR3, the DNA is TGTGCCAGCAGTTTTGCTTTATCTCGGTGGACTAGCGGGGACAATGAGCAGTTCTTC. This codes for CASSFALSRWTSGDNEQFF. Using reference TRBV28 and TRBJ2-1 for the parts outside the CDR3, the full variable domain is DVKVTQSSRYLVKRTGEKVFLECVQDMDHENMFWYRQDPGLGLRLIYFSYDVKMKEKGDIPEGYSVSREKKERFSLILESASTNQTSMYLCASSFALSRWTSGDNEQFFGPGTRLTVL.